This section outlines one TCR beta chain sequence together with its context. Its antigen remains unidentified. The data originate from a study of T cell responses to AZD1222 COVID-19 vaccine. Overall study findings and caveats: Donors, mostly white British, included more females; clonal diversity was possibly underestimated. Just five to seven AZD1222 recipients tested seropositive at baseline. Dominant at 160-218 and 743-854, vaccine-associated CD4 TCRs also spanned spike. None of the repertoires were sampled until the peak T cell response had passed.

Trimming removed 4 bases at V and 3 bases at J, with 10 bases between. The germline V gene encodes CDR1 LNHDA and CDR2 SQIVND (reference sequence). The CDR3 runs to 13 residues. Measured with immunoSEQ multiplex PCR; TCRdb has only the in-frame clones, and not every one. The data show about 220,000 clones, about 93% seen once. The V and J genes are TRBV19 and TRBJ2-7; D is ambiguous. The specimen comprised peripheral blood, sampled on day 0 of MenACWY control vaccination. The source of this sequence is an adult in good health. Here the CDR3 reads CASSKADIYEQYF. In nucleotides, the CDR3 is TGTGCCAGTAGTAAGGCAGACATCTACGAGCAGTACTTC.